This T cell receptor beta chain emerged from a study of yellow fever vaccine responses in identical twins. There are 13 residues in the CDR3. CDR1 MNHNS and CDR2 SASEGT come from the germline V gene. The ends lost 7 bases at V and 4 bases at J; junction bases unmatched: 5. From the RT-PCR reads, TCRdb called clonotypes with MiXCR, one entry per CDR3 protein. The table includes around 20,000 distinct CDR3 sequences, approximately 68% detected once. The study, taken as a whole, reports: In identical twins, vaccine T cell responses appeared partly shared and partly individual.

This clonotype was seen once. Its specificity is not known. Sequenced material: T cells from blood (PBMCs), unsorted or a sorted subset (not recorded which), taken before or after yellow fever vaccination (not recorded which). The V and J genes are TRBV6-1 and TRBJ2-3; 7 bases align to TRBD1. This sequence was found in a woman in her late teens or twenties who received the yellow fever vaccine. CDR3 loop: CASKYQGADTQYF. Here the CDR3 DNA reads TGTGCCAGCAAGTACCAGGGGGCAGATACGCAGTATTTT.